These 6 T cell receptor beta chains were all obtained from the same sample, sequenced in a study of neurological immune-mediated disorders. One entry per CDR3 protein, called by TCRdb with MiXCR from the 5' RACE reads. This table has some 61,000 distinct CDR3 sequences, around 3.9% appearing once. The sample taken for sequencing was PBMCs. The receptors originated from a man aged 30-40 years with multiple sclerosis.

The genes are TRBV5-1 and TRBJ2-7; 7 bases align to TRBD1. J was trimmed by 3 bases and V by 2 bases; bases with no gene match: 5. Per the germline V gene, CDR1 is SGHRS and CDR2 is YFSETQ. The CDR3 consists of 14 residues. CDR3 in amino acids: CASSFYRGDYEQYF. CDR3 DNA sequence: TGCGCCAGCAGCTTTTACAGGGGCGACTACGAGCAGTACTTC.

This clonotype was observed at least ten times. The chain links TRBV10-1 to TRBJ2-2, with 8 bases that match TRBD2. The CDR3 loop spans 15 amino acids. From germline, CDR1 is WNHNN and CDR2 SYGVQD (reference sequence). V shed 2 bases and J 7 bases; nucleotides not matched to a gene: 6. CDR3 in DNA: TGCGCCAGCAGTGAGACGGGGGGGCCGAACGGGGAGCTGTTTTTT. Translation: CASSETGGPNGELFF.

This clonotype was seen repeatedly, ten times or more. This sequence joins TRBV7-9 and TRBJ1-5, with D possibly TRBD1 on 5 matching bases. Trimming cost V 7 bases and J 8 bases, with 18 bases left between them. The V gene's germline CDR1 is SEHNR and CDR2 FQNEAQ (reference sequence). The CDR3 loop spans 14 amino acids. The CDR3 is CASKRDSGSEPQHF. CDR3 DNA sequence: TGTGCCAGCAAACGGGACTCCGGATCGGAGCCCCAGCATTTT.

This clonotype was detected ten times or more. The chain employs TRBV24-1 and TRBJ2-3; D unresolved. Germline loops: CDR1 KGHDR, CDR2 SFDVKD. Trimming removed 1 base at V and 5 bases at J, with 3 bases between. The CDR3 runs to 12 residues. The CDR3 here is CATSDFEDTQYF. CDR3 sequence (DNA): TGTGCCACCAGTGATTTCGAAGATACGCAGTATTTT.

The count of this clonotype is one. This may come from a read error, since a much larger clone is one base off. DNA for the CDR3: TGTGCCATCGTGTTAGCGGGGGGTCGAAGCGGGAAGCTGTTTTTT. Its protein product is CAIVLAGGRSGKLFF. This chain uses TRBV10-3 with TRBJ2-2; 10 bases match TRBD2. The germline V gene encodes CDR1 ENHRY and CDR2 SYGVKD. CDR3 length: 15 amino acids.

Points on this clonotype: Being one base from a much bigger clone, this may be a read error. The chain recombines TRBV4-1 with TRBJ1-5; D not resolved. The CDR3 contains 14 residues. Germline assignment: CDR1 MGHRA and CDR2 YSYEKL. The CDR3 sequence: CARSQDPGSGPQHF. In nucleotides, the CDR3 is TGCGCCAGAAGCCAAGACCCGGGGTCTGGACCCCAGCATTTT.